The next 10 T cell receptor beta chains were all read from a single sample in a study of blood T cell repertoires in COVID-19. Using immunoSEQ multiplex PCR, the repertoire was profiled, and TCRdb retains in-frame clones only, with some absent. The table includes around 31,000 clones, 89% detected once. Sequenced material: peripheral blood. These receptors originate from a middle-aged woman with active or convalescent COVID-19.

CDR3 amino acids: CAWSVGTGSGEQYF. The CDR3 DNA sequence: TGTGCCTGGAGTGTCGGGACAGGGTCGGGCGAGCAGTACTTC. V and J are TRBV30 and TRBJ2-7; 9 bases map to TRBD1. Germline loops: CDR1 GTSNPN, CDR2 SVGIG (reference sequence). This CDR3 is built from 14 residues. J lost 6 bases, V lost 0 bases, and 6 bases had no gene match.

The chain employs TRBV28 and TRBJ2-5; D may be TRBD2 (5 bases). Germline V lookup: CDR1 MDHEN, CDR2 SYDVKM. V dropped 1 base and J dropped 5 bases, with 17 bases sitting between them. The CDR3 extends over 16 amino acids. The CDR3 DNA follows: TGTGCCAGCAGTTTATTAGGGCGACGGGGTGGGGAGACCCAGTACTTC. It yields the protein CASSLLGRRGGETQYF.

This rearrangement joins TRBV3-1 (or the pseudogene TRBV3-2) to TRBJ1-2; the D is unclear. CDR1 is LGHDT and CDR2 is YNNKEL in the germline V gene (reference sequence). The CDR3 runs to 15 residues. V gave up 2 bases and J gave up 2 bases, with 12 bases separating them. The CDR3 reads CASSQRSGANYGYTF. CDR3 sequence (DNA): TGTGCCAGCAGCCAACGGTCAGGCGCCAACTATGGCTACACCTTC.

This rearrangement joins TRBV7-3 to TRBJ2-1; D is possibly TRBD2 (5 bases). The CDR3 sequence is 14 residues long. Germline-derived CDR1 and CDR2 are SGHTA and FQGTGA. With 2 bases removed from V and 9 bases from J, the gap between germline ends came to 14 bases. The CDR3 spells CASSLLGAAGEQFF. In nucleotides, the CDR3 is TGTGCCAGCAGCTTACTTGGCGCCGCGGGTGAGCAGTTCTTC.

The CDR3 sequence is CASSFGRGPYEQYF. As DNA, the CDR3 is TGTGCCAGCAGTTTCGGGCGGGGCCCATACGAGCAGTACTTC. V is TRBV28 and J is TRBJ2-7; D might be TRBD2 (6 bases). Trimming pared 3 bases from V and 4 bases from J, leaving 13 bases between. The germline gives CDR1 MDHEN, CDR2 SYDVKM. CDR3 size: 14 residues.

This rearrangement joins TRBV19 to TRBJ2-3; 15 positions agree with TRBD2. The CDR3 is 15 amino acids. The germline V gene has CDR1 LNHDA and CDR2 SQIVND (reference sequence). The ends lost 10 bases at V and 0 bases at J; junction bases unmatched: 2. Here the CDR3 reads CATGTSGGSTDTQYF. DNA for the CDR3: TGTGCCACCGGGACTAGCGGGGGGAGCACAGATACGCAGTATTTT.

The V call is TRBV6-1, the J call TRBJ1-5; TRBD1 matches at 9 bases. The CDR3 length is 16 residues. The trim removed 4 bases at V and 1 base at J, leaving 5 bases unmatched. Germline lookup yields CDR1 MNHNS and CDR2 SASEGT. The CDR3 loop is CASSAHRGQSNQPQHF. The CDR3 DNA reads TGTGCCAGCAGTGCCCACAGGGGGCAGAGCAATCAGCCCCAGCATTTT.

CDR3 nucleotides: TGTGCCAGCAGCCGTGGGGACACCGACACTGAAGCTTTCTTT. This codes for CASSRGDTDTEAFF. The V call is TRBV13, the J call TRBJ1-1, with D perhaps TRBD1 (6 bases). V lost 5 bases and J lost 3, with 13 bases in between. The CDR3 extends over 14 amino acids. CDR1 is PRHDT, CDR2 FYEKMQ, per germline (reference sequence).

The V and J genes are TRBV29-1 and TRBJ1-4; TRBD1 matches 8 bases. The germline gives CDR1 SQVTM, CDR2 ANQGSEA. The CDR3 has 15 amino acids. Trimming cost V 4 bases and J 3 bases; bases outside gene matches: 7. The CDR3 region is CSVASSDRANEKLFF. In nucleotides, the CDR3 is TGCAGCGTTGCAAGTTCGGACAGGGCTAATGAAAAACTGTTTTTT. The full variable domain, in which reference TRBV29-1 and TRBJ1-4 provide the parts outside the CDR3, is SAVISQKPSRDICQRGTSLTIQCQVDSQVTMMFWYRQQPGQSLTLIATANQGSEATYESGFVIDKFPISRPNLTFSTLTVSNMSPEDSSIYLCSVASSDRANEKLFFGSGTQLSVL.

The gene calls are TRBV14 and TRBJ2-1, with 8 nucleotides matching TRBD2. Germline trimming cut 4 bases from V and 0 bases from J; bases unmatched to any gene: 2. CDR1 is SGHDN and CDR2 is FVKESK in the germline V gene. This CDR3 spans 15 amino acids. The CDR3 DNA reads as TGTGCCAGCAGCCCGCTAGCGGGCTCCTACAATGAGCAGTTCTTC. Residues: CASSPLAGSYNEQFF.